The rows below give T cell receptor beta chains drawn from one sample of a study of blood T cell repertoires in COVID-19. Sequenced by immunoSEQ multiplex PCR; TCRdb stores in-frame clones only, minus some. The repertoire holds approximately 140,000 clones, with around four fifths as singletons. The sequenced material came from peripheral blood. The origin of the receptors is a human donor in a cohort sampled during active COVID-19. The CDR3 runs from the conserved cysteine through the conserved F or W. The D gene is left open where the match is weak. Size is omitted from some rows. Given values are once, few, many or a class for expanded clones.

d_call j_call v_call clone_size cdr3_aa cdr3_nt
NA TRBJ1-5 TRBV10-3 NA CAIGLLVDQPQHF TGTGCCATCGGTCTATTGGTGGATCAGCCCCAGCATTTT
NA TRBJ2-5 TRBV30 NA CAWSGGQVGETQYF TGTGCCTGGAGTGGGGGGCAGGTAGGAGAGACCCAGTACTTC
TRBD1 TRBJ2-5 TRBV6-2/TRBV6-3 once CASSYGTGFGETQYF TGTGCCAGCAGTTATGGGACAGGGTTCGGAGAGACCCAGTACTTC
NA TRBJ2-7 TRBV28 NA CASRGEAIFYEQYF TGTGCCAGCAGGGGGGAGGCGATCTTCTACGAGCAGTACTTC
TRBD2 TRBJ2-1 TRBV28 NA CASSTRAGVGDEQFF TGTGCCAGCAGTACTCGAGCGGGAGTGGGAGATGAGCAGTTCTTC
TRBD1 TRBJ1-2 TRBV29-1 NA CSVGQGGNGYTF TGCAGCGTTGGACAGGGGGGCAATGGCTACACCTTC
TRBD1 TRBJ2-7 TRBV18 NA CASSLGTASYEQYF TGTGCCAGCTCACTCGGGACAGCCTCCTACGAGCAGTACTTC
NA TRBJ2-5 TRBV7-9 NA CASSLVGAGETQYF TGTGCCAGCAGCTTAGTAGGGGCCGGAGAGACCCAGTACTTC
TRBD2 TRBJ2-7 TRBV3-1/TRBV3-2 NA CASSLTSGNYEQYF TGTGCCAGCAGCTTAACTAGCGGGAACTACGAGCAGTACTTC
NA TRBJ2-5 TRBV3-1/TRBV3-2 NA CASSQDVGGAQYF TGTGCCAGCAGCCAAGATGTCGGCGGGGCCCAGTACTTC
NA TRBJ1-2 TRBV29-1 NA CSVGEGQSKGYTF TGCAGCGTTGGGGAGGGCCAGTCCAAAGGCTACACCTTC
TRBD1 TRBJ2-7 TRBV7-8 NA CASSRSPTGANYEQYF TGTGCCAGCAGCCGCTCGCCGACAGGGGCAAACTACGAGCAGTACTTC
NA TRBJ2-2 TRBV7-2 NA CASSLGSANTGELFF TGTGCCAGCAGCTTAGGGAGCGCGAACACCGGGGAGCTGTTTTTT
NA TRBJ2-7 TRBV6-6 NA CASSPRGHNSYEQYF TGTGCCAGCAGCCCCCGGGGACACAACTCCTACGAGCAGTACTTC
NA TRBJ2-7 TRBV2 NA CASKSEGGSYEQYF TGTGCCAGCAAGAGCGAGGGAGGCTCCTACGAGCAGTACTTC
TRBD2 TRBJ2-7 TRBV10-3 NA CAISTTSGRSEQYF TGTGCCATCAGTACAACTAGCGGGAGGAGCGAGCAGTACTTC
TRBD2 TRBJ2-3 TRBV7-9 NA CASSFRTSGEADTQYF TGTGCCAGCAGCTTCAGGACTAGCGGGGAGGCAGATACGCAGTATTTT
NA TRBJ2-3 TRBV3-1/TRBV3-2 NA CASRREGGTDTQYF TGTGCCAGCAGGAGAGAGGGCGGCACAGATACGCAGTATTTT
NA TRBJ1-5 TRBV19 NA CASSPGASRYQPQHF TGTGCCAGTAGTCCAGGGGCGTCGAGGTATCAGCCCCAGCATTTT
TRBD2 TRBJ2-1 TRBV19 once CATSGSPNEQFF TGTGCCACAAGCGGGAGTCCCAATGAGCAGTTCTTC
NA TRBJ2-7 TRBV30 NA CAWTGFGGGEQYF TGTGCCTGGACCGGCTTTGGGGGAGGCGAGCAGTACTTC
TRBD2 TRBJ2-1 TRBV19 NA CASKRKAQAGSSYNEQFF TGTGCCAGTAAAAGAAAGGCCCAAGCGGGGAGCTCCTACAATGAGCAGTTCTTC
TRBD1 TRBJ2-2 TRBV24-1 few CATSGEDRGLTGELFF TGTGCCACCAGTGGTGAGGACAGGGGGCTCACCGGGGAGCTGTTTTTT
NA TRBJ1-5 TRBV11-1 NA CASSLDGGVNQPQHF TGTGCCAGCAGCTTAGACGGGGGGGTTAATCAGCCCCAGCATTTT
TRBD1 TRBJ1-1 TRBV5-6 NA CASSSGQANTEAFF TGTGCCAGCAGCTCGGGACAGGCGAACACTGAAGCTTTCTTT
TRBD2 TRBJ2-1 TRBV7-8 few CASSSRLAGGREQFF TGTGCCAGCAGCTCCCGACTAGCGGGAGGGCGGGAGCAGTTCTTC
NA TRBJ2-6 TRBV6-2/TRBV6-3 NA CASSFGGSGANVLTF TGTGCCAGCAGTTTCGGCGGATCTGGGGCCAACGTCCTGACTTTC
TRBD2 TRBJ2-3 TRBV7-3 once CASSFSGRADTQYF TGTGCCAGCAGCTTTAGCGGGAGGGCAGATACGCAGTATTTT
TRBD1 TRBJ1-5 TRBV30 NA CAWSAGFLTGGNQPQHF TGTGCCTGGAGTGCGGGTTTCCTAACAGGGGGTAACCAGCCCCAGCATTTT
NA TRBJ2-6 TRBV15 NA CATSRPTGTSGANVLTF TGTGCCACCAGCAGGCCCACAGGGACCTCTGGGGCCAACGTCCTGACTTTC
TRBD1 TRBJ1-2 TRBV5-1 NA CASSSDPGQGLGGYTF TGCGCCAGCAGCTCTGATCCGGGACAGGGGTTGGGTGGCTACACCTTC
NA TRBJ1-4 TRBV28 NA CASSPQALNEKLFF TGTGCCAGCAGTCCACAGGCGCTTAATGAAAAACTGTTTTTT
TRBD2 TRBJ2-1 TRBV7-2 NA CASRGGLAGGRDYNEQFF TGTGCCAGCAGGGGGGGACTAGCGGGAGGGCGTGACTACAATGAGCAGTTCTTC
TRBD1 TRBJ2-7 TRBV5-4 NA CASSWDPGQFYEQYF TGTGCCAGCAGCTGGGACCCGGGACAGTTCTACGAGCAGTACTTC
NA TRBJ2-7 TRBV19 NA CASSKDPRGVEQYF TGTGCCAGTAGCAAGGACCCCCGGGGAGTGGAGCAGTACTTC
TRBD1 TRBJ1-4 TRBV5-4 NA CASSSGQGGHEKLFF TGTGCCAGCAGCTCAGGACAGGGTGGCCATGAAAAACTGTTTTTT
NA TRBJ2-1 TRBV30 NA CAWSVWSSSYNEQFF TGTGCCTGGAGTGTCTGGTCGAGCTCCTACAATGAGCAGTTCTTC
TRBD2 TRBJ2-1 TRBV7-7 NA CASSSNPRTSGYNEQFF TGTGCTAGCAGCTCAAATCCGCGGACTAGCGGATACAATGAGCAGTTCTTC
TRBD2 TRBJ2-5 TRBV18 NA CASSPFVDRRLAARETQYF TGTGCCAGCTCACCGTTCGTGGACAGGCGACTAGCGGCACGGGAGACCCAGTACTTC
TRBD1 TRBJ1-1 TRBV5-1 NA CASSLQGARNTEAFF TGCGCCAGCAGCTTACAGGGGGCTCGGAACACTGAAGCTTTCTTT
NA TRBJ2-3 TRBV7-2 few CASSALGRFADTQYF TGTGCCAGCAGCGCGTTGGGCCGATTTGCAGATACGCAGTATTTT
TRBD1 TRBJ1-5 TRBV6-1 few CASSEQGAAQPQHF TGTGCCAGCAGTGAACAGGGGGCAGCGCAGCCCCAGCATTTT
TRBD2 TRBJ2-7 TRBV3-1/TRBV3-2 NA CASSPLAGDHEQYF TGTGCCAGCAGCCCCCTGGCGGGAGACCACGAGCAGTACTTC
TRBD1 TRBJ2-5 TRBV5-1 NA CASSLGQGMVTQYF TGCGCCAGCAGCCTCGGACAGGGAATGGTGACCCAGTACTTC
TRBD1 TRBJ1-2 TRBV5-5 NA CASSIQGLVNYGYTF TGTGCCAGCAGCATACAGGGGCTTGTCAACTATGGCTACACCTTC
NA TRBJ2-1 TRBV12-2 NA CASRLSGINNEQFF TGTGCAAGTCGCCTTAGCGGGATCAACAATGAGCAGTTCTTC
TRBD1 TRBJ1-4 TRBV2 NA CATSTLGTGEEKLFF TGTGCCACATCCACCCTAGGGACAGGCGAAGAAAAACTGTTTTTT
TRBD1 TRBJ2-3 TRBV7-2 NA CASSSGGAGTGRDTQYF TGTGCCAGCAGCTCGGGAGGAGCCGGGACAGGGAGGGATACGCAGTATTTT
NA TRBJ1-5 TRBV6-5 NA CASSRGSGNQPQHF TGTGCCAGCAGTCGGGGGTCTGGCAATCAGCCCCAGCATTTT
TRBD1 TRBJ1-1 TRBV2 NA CARPWGGQGSRTEAFF TGTGCCAGGCCCTGGGGAGGACAGGGGAGTCGGACTGAAGCTTTCTTT
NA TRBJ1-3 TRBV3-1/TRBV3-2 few CASSLWSASMRENTIYF TGTGCCAGCAGCCTCTGGAGTGCGTCAATGAGAGAAAACACCATATATTTT
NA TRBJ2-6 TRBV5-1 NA CASSLSALSSGANVLTF TGCGCCAGCAGCTTGAGTGCGTTGAGCTCTGGGGCCAACGTCCTGACTTTC
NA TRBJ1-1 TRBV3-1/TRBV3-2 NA CASSQEDMNTEAFF TGTGCCAGCAGCCAGGAAGACATGAACACTGAAGCTTTCTTT
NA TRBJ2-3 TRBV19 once CASQVGDTQYF TGTGCCTCCCAGGTTGGAGATACGCAGTATTTT
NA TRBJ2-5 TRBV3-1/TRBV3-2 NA CASSQDLVGEGETQYF TGTGCCAGCAGCCAAGATCTGGTGGGAGAGGGAGAGACCCAGTACTTC